Following are 14 T cell receptor beta chains from one sample sequenced in a study of T cell responses to AZD1222 COVID-19 vaccine. Here immunoSEQ multiplex PCR was the method, and the copy in TCRdb shows in-frame clones only, minus some. In the table there are 100,000 to 150,000 clones, 80% to 90% of which are singletons. The source was peripheral blood, collected on day 0 of AZD1222 vaccination. These TCRs come from an adult in good health.

This chain uses TRBV19 with TRBJ1-3, with 7 nucleotides matching TRBD1. The germline gives CDR1 LNHDA, CDR2 SQIVND (reference sequence). V trimming: 5 bases; J trimming: 0 bases; junction bases outside the gene matches: 7. The CDR3 is 16 amino acids. CDR3 residues: CASSEQGGFSGNTIYF. The CDR3 DNA reads TGTGCCAGTAGTGAGCAGGGGGGATTCTCTGGAAACACCATATATTTT.

V is TRBV5-4 and J is TRBJ1-3; D is unclear. This CDR3 spans 14 amino acids. Trimming removed 1 base from V and 0 bases from J, with 5 bases in between. Germline CDR1 and CDR2: SGHNT and YYREEE (reference sequence). CDR3 in DNA: TGTGCCAGCAGCTTGAAGGGCTCTGGAAACACCATATATTTT. Translating it yields CASSLKGSGNTIYF.

This clone was seen only a few times. This chain uses TRBV3-1 (or the pseudogene TRBV3-2) with TRBJ2-7; 10 nucleotides match TRBD1. There are 15 residues in the CDR3. The ends lost 0 bases at V and 2 bases at J; junction bases unmatched: 1. Germline V gives CDR1 LGHDT, CDR2 YNNKEL (reference sequence). CDR3 in amino acids: CASSQEGQGPYEQYF. CDR3 coding DNA: TGTGCCAGCAGCCAAGAGGGACAGGGGCCCTACGAGCAGTACTTC.

The genes are TRBV7-9 and TRBJ2-7; the match to TRBD1 covers 10 bases. The germline V gene has CDR1 SEHNR and CDR2 FQNEAQ (reference sequence). The CDR3 covers 14 residues. Trimming removed 6 bases from V and 2 bases from J; junction bases left unmatched: 4. CDR3 DNA: TGTGCCAGCAGGTCGGGGACAGGGGCCTACGAGCAGTACTTC. Amino acids: CASRSGTGAYEQYF. Looking up the rest from reference TRBV7-9 and TRBJ2-7 gives the full variable domain: DTGVSQNPRHKITKRGQNVTFRCDPISEHNRLYWYRQTLGQGPEFLTYFQNEAQLEKSRLLSDRFSAERPKGSFSTLEIQRTEQGDSAMYLCASRSGTGAYEQYFGPGTRLTVT.

This sequence joins TRBV18 and TRBJ1-5; 9 bases line up with TRBD1. The germline gives CDR1 KGHSH, CDR2 LQKENI. The CDR3 consists of 16 residues. Losses at the gene ends were 2 bases for V and 6 bases for J; bases not matched to a gene: 8. The CDR3 DNA sequence: TGTGCCAGCTCACCATTCCCGGGACAGGGAGGTCAGCCCCAGCATTTT. Amino acids: CASSPFPGQGGQPQHF.

The chain is built from TRBV14 and TRBJ1-2; unclear D gene. Looked up from germline, CDR1 is SGHDN and CDR2 is FVKESK. CDR3 length equals 14 residues. Trimming cost V 0 bases and J 4 bases, with 9 bases left between them. This CDR3 is CASSQDWRAYGYTF. DNA for the CDR3: TGTGCCAGCAGCCAAGATTGGAGGGCCTATGGCTACACCTTC.

This sequence joins TRBV29-1 and TRBJ2-4; no definite D call. There are 11 residues in the CDR3. The germline V gene has CDR1 SQVTM and CDR2 ANQGSEA. The V and J ends lost 4 bases and 6 bases respectively, with 7 bases between them. In DNA, the CDR3 is TGCAGCGTTGGTAGCATAAACATTCAGTACTTC. Its protein product is CSVGSINIQYF.

The J gene is TRBJ1-5, the V gene TRBV7-9; 9 positions agree with TRBD1. In germline, CDR1 is SEHNR, CDR2 FQNEAQ (reference sequence). The V and J ends lost 0 bases and 6 bases, in that order; junction bases with no gene match: 6. CDR3 length: 16 residues. The CDR3 here is CASSLAGQGSGQPQHF. DNA of the CDR3: TGTGCCAGCAGCTTAGCGGGACAGGGAAGCGGTCAGCCCCAGCATTTT.

J is TRBJ1-5 and V is TRBV7-9; D remains ambiguous. Trimming stripped 8 bases from V and 0 bases from J, with 8 bases between. CDR1 is SEHNR and CDR2 is FQNEAQ in the germline V gene (reference sequence). CDR3 length: 13 amino acids. CDR3 in amino acids: CASRGDSNQPQHF. In DNA, the CDR3 is TGTGCCAGCCGGGGAGATAGCAATCAGCCCCAGCATTTT.

The rearrangement joins TRBV28 to TRBJ2-1, with no clear D. The CDR3 runs 13 residues. The germline V and J ends were trimmed by 9 bases and 0 bases, with 9 bases remaining between them. Germline assignment: CDR1 MDHEN and CDR2 SYDVKM. Here the CDR3 DNA reads TGTGCCAGTAAAATAGGCTCCTACAATGAGCAGTTCTTC. Residues: CASKIGSYNEQFF.

The V gene is TRBV12-5, the J gene TRBJ2-5; 7 bases line up with TRBD2. This CDR3 contains 13 residues. Germline V gene lookup returns CDR1 LGHNT and CDR2 FRNRAP. Trimming removed 8 bases from V and 3 bases from J; junction bases left unmatched: 6. The CDR3 reads CASRASGEETQYF. The CDR3 nucleotides read TGTGCTAGTCGGGCTAGCGGTGAAGAGACCCAGTACTTC.

This chain uses TRBV27 with TRBJ2-2; TRBD1 matches at 9 bases. The CDR3 spans 14 residues. Germline lookup yields CDR1 MNHEY and CDR2 SMNVEV (reference sequence). The trim removed 8 bases at V and 1 base at J, leaving 2 bases unmatched. The CDR3 here is CASLGQGNTGELFF. DNA of the CDR3: TGTGCCAGCTTGGGACAGGGGAACACCGGGGAGCTGTTTTTT.

The chain is built from TRBV10-3 and TRBJ1-1, with D possibly being TRBD1 (6 bases). The CDR3 covers 13 residues. Looked up from germline, CDR1 is ENHRY and CDR2 is SYGVKD. The V and J ends lost 7 bases and 5 bases respectively, with 14 bases between them. CDR3 sequence (DNA): TGTGCCATCACCCTGGGAGGGGGGACTGAAGCTTTCTTT. Protein product: CAITLGGGTEAFF.

This chain connects TRBV4-3 to TRBJ1-3, with D maybe TRBD1 (5 bases). Germline V lookup: CDR1 LGHNA, CDR2 YSLEER. The V and J ends lost 4 bases and 7 bases respectively, with 14 bases between them. The CDR3 runs 14 residues. CDR3 loop: CASSPTQGGNTIYF. CDR3 bases: TGCGCCAGCAGCCCAACGCAGGGAGGGAACACCATATATTTT.